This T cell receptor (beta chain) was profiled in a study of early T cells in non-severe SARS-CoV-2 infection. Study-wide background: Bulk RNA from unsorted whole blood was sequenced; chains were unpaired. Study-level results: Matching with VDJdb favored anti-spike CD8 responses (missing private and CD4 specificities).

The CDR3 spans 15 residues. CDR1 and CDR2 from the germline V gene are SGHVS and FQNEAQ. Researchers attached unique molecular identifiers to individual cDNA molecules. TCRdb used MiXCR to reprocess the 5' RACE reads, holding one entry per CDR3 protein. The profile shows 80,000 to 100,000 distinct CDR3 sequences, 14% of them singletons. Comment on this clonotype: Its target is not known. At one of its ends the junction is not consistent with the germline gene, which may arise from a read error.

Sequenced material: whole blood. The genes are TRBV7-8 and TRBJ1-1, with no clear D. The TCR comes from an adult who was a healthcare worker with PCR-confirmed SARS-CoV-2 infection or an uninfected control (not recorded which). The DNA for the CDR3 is TGTGCCAGCAGCTTAGATCGTCCCGAGAACACTGTAGCTTTCTTT. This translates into CASSLDRPENTVAFF. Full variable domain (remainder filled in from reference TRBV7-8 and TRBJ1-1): GAGVSQSPRYKVAKRGQDVALRCDPISGHVSLFWYQQALGQGPEFLTYFQNEAQLDKSGLPSDRFFAERPEGSVSTLKIQRTQQEDSAVYLCASSLDRPENTVAFFGQGTRLTVV.